Listed below are T cell receptor beta chains from one sample, sequenced in a study of cytomegalovirus exposure and HLA in healthy donors. TCRdb's table, derived via immunoSEQ multiplex PCR, lists solely in-frame clones and lacks some. The data show 150,000 to 250,000 clones, with roughly 81% seen just once and less than 1.5% held by the top ten. The specimen sequenced was PBMCs. These receptors were taken from a woman aged 30 to 39 in good health and CMV-seronegative. CDR3s include the opening cysteine and the closing phenylalanine or tryptophan. Each record gives: CDR3 length, V gene, J gene, D gene, clone size, CDR3 DNA, CDR3 protein. D genes are given only for firm matches. Clone sizes are given selectively: once, few, many, or a class where the clone is expanded.

len: 17
v_gene: TRBV5-1
j_gene: TRBJ2-3
d_gene: TRBD2
abundance: once
CDR3nt: TGCGCCAGCAGCTCGGGGACTAGCCGCTCCGGCGGAGATACGCAGTATTTT
CDR3aa: CASSSGTSRSGGDTQYF

len: 12
v_gene: TRBV6-6
j_gene: TRBJ1-1
d_gene: .
abundance: .
CDR3nt: TGTGCCAGCAGTTACCCAGACACTGAAGCTTTCTTT
CDR3aa: CASSYPDTEAFF

len: 14
v_gene: TRBV5-1
j_gene: TRBJ2-5
d_gene: .
abundance: .
CDR3nt: TGCGCCAGCAGCCGACGGGGGTTCCAAGAGACCCAGTACTTC
CDR3aa: CASSRRGFQETQYF

len: 17
v_gene: TRBV4-1
j_gene: TRBJ2-3
d_gene: .
abundance: .
CDR3nt: TGCGCCAGCAGCCACTCTAACAGGGTTTCTAGCACAGATACGCAGTATTTT
CDR3aa: CASSHSNRVSSTDTQYF

len: 13
v_gene: TRBV27
j_gene: TRBJ2-2
d_gene: .
abundance: .
CDR3nt: TGTGCCAGCAGTTTCTGGAACACCGGGGAGCTGTTTTTT
CDR3aa: CASSFWNTGELFF

len: 15
v_gene: TRBV5-1
j_gene: TRBJ2-2
d_gene: TRBD1
abundance: .
CDR3nt: TGCGCCACCAGAACCGGGGACAGCTACACCGGGGAGCTGTTTTTT
CDR3aa: CATRTGDSYTGELFF

len: 13
v_gene: TRBV2
j_gene: TRBJ1-5
d_gene: .
abundance: .
CDR3nt: TGTGCCAGCAACCGATACAGATATCAGCCCCAGCATTTT
CDR3aa: CASNRYRYQPQHF

len: 13
v_gene: TRBV28
j_gene: TRBJ1-1
d_gene: .
abundance: .
CDR3nt: TGTGCCAGCAGCAGTACCGTTAACACTGAAGCTTTCTTT
CDR3aa: CASSSTVNTEAFF

len: 13
v_gene: TRBV6-5
j_gene: TRBJ1-1
d_gene: .
abundance: .
CDR3nt: TGTGCCAGCAGTCACCGGGCGGGCACTGAAGCTTTCTTT
CDR3aa: CASSHRAGTEAFF

len: 17
v_gene: TRBV9
j_gene: TRBJ2-5
d_gene: TRBD2
abundance: .
CDR3nt: TGTGCCAGCAGCGTAGGGTCTAGCGGGGGGGAACAAGAGACCCAGTACTTC
CDR3aa: CASSVGSSGGEQETQYF

len: 13
v_gene: TRBV6-6
j_gene: TRBJ1-5
d_gene: TRBD1
abundance: .
CDR3nt: TGTGCCAGCAGAGGACAGGGGTCTCAGCCCCAGCATTTT
CDR3aa: CASRGQGSQPQHF